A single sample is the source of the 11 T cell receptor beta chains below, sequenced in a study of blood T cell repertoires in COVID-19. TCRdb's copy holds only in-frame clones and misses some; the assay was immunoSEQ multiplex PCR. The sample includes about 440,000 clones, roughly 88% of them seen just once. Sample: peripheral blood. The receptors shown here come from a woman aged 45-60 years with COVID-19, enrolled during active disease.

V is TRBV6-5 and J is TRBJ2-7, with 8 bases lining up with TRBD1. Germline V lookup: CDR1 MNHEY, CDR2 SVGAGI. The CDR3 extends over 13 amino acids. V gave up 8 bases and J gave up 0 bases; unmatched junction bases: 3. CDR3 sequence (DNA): TGTGCCAGCCGACAGGGGATCTCCTACGAGCAGTACTTC. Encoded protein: CASRQGISYEQYF.

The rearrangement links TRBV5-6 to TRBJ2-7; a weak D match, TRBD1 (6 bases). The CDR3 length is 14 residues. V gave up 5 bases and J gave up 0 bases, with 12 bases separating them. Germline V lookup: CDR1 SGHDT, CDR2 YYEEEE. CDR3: CASSTGLSSYEQYF. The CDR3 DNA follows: TGTGCCAGCAGTACAGGGTTGAGCTCCTACGAGCAGTACTTC.

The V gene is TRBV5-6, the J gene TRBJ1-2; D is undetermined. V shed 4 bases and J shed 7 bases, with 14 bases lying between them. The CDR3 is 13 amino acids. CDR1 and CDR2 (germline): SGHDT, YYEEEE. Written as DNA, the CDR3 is TGTGCCAGCAGCCCGGGTTCCAGAGGTGGCTACACCTTC. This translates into CASSPGSRGGYTF.

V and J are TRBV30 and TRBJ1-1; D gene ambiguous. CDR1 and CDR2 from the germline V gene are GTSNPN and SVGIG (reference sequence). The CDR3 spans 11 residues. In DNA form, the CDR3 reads TGTGCAGCGGAAAGGAACACTGAAGCTTTCTTT. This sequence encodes CAAERNTEAFF.

CDR3 nucleotides: TGTGCCAGCAGCCAAAGGGGTGAGCTGTTTTTT. Translating gives CASSQRGELFF. J is TRBJ2-2 and V is TRBV3-1 (or the pseudogene TRBV3-2), with a tentative D call TRBD1 (5 bases). Germline CDR1 is LGHDT and CDR2 is YNNKEL (reference sequence). V gave up 2 bases and J gave up 11 bases, with 6 bases separating them. The length of the CDR3 is 11 residues.

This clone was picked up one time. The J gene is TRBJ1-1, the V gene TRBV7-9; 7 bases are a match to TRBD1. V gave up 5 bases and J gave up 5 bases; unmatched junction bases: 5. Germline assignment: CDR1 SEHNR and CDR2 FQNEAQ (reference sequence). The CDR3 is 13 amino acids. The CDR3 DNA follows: TGTGCCAGCAGCACCGAGACAGGGACTGAAGCTTTCTTT. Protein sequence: CASSTETGTEAFF.

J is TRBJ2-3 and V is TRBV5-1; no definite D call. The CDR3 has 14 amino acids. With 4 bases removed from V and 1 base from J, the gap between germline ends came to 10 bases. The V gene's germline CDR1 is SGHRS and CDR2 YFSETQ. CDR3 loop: CASSPERGTDTQYF. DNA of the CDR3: TGCGCCAGCAGCCCTGAGCGCGGCACAGATACGCAGTATTTT.

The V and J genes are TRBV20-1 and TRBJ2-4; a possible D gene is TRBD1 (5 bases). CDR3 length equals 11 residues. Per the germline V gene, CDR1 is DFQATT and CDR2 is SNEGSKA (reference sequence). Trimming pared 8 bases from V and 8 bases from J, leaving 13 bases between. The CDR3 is CSSAKGDIQYF. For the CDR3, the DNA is TGCAGTTCCGCCAAAGGGGACATTCAGTACTTC.

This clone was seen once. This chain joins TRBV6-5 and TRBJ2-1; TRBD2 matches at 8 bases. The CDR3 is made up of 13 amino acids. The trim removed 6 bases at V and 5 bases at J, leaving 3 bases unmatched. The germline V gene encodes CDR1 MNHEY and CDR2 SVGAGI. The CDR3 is CASSLRGDNEQFF. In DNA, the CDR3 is TGTGCCAGCAGCCTGCGGGGGGACAATGAGCAGTTCTTC.

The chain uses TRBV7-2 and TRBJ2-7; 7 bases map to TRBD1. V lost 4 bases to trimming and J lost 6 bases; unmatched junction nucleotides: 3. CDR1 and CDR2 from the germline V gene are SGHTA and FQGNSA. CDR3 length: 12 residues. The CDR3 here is CASSSDRAEQYF. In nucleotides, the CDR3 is TGTGCCAGCAGCTCTGACAGGGCCGAGCAGTACTTC.

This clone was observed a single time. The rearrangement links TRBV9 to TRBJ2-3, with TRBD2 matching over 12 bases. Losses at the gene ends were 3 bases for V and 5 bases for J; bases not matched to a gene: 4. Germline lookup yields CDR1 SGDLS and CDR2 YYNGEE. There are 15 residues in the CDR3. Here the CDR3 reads CASSALAGGRDTQYF. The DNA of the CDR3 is TGTGCCAGCAGCGCACTAGCGGGGGGTAGAGATACGCAGTATTTT.